Sequencing of this T cell receptor (beta chain) was carried out in a study of T cell responses to AZD1222 COVID-19 vaccine. TCRdb keeps only in-frame clones here, not all; method: immunoSEQ multiplex PCR. The sample has more than 110,000 clones, around nine tenths seen once. Sequenced material: peripheral blood, taken on day 0 of AZD1222 vaccination. This sequence was found in an adult in good health.

The DNA for the CDR3 is TGTGCCAGCAGTGAAAGTAGCGGGTCCTACGAGCAGTACTTC. It yields the protein CASSESSGSYEQYF. The chain joins TRBV2 to TRBJ2-7, with TRBD2 matching over 7 bases. The germline V gene has CDR1 SNHLY and CDR2 FYNNEI. Trimming at V came to 2 bases and at J to 1 base, leaving 2 bases not matched to a gene. The length of the CDR3 is 14 residues. Complete variable domain (other parts from reference TRBV2 and TRBJ2-7): EPEVTQTPSHQVTQMGQEVILRCVPISNHLYFYWYRQILGQKVEFLVSFYNNEISEKSEIFDDQFSVERPDGSNFTLKIRSTKLEDSAMYFCASSESSGSYEQYFGPGTRLTVT.